The 19 T cell receptor beta chains in this list originate from one sample, sequenced in a study of neoadjuvant anti-PD-1 for oral cavity cancer. The method was immunoSEQ multiplex PCR; TCRdb's version includes in-frame clones alone and lacks a portion of them. This repertoire shows roughly 14,000 clones, about 64% found once; its top ten account for 2.4%. Here the sequenced sample was PBMCs, taken before nivolumab (anti-PD-1) treatment. The receptors originated from a person aged 40-85 years with oral cavity squamous cell carcinoma.

The chain couples TRBV29-1 to TRBJ2-7; D is tentatively TRBD1 or TRBD2 (6 bases each). CDR3 size: 12 residues. Looked up from germline, CDR1 is SQVTM and CDR2 is ANQGSEA. V was clipped by 4 bases and J by 9 bases, with 16 bases between them. The CDR3, as DNA: TGCAGCGTTGGGGAGAGGGGGGCCTCGCAGTACTTC. It translates to CSVGERGASQYF.

This chain uses TRBV15 with TRBJ1-1; D gene ambiguous. V was shortened by 2 bases and J by 1 base, with 11 bases between the two germline ends. CDR1 LNHNV and CDR2 YYDKDF come from the germline V gene (reference sequence). The CDR3 spans 15 residues. CDR3: CATSRPQLGNTEAFF. CDR3 in DNA: TGTGCCACCAGCAGACCCCAGCTCGGGAACACTGAAGCTTTCTTT. Combining the CDR3 with reference TRBV15 and TRBJ1-1 gives the whole variable domain DAMVIQNPRYQVTQFGKPVTLSCSQTLNHNVMYWYQQKSSQAPKLLFHYYDKDFNNEADTPDNFQSRRPNTSFCFLDIRSPGLGDTAMYLCATSRPQLGNTEAFFGQGTRLTVV.

The chain combines TRBV29-1 with TRBJ1-4; D might be TRBD1 (5 bases). Trimming stripped 4 bases from V and 7 bases from J, with 16 bases between. The germline V gene encodes CDR1 SQVTM and CDR2 ANQGSEA. This CDR3 contains 14 residues. CDR3 sequence (DNA): TGCAGCGTTGGGGGGACGGGGCGAAGTGAAAAACTGTTTTTT. Translating gives CSVGGTGRSEKLFF.

This chain links TRBV27 with TRBJ2-1; 15 bases match TRBD2. The CDR3 loop spans 17 amino acids. J lost 10 bases, V lost 5 bases, and 12 bases had no gene match. Per germline, CDR1 MNHEY and CDR2 SMNVEV (reference sequence). The CDR3 is CASSLGTSGRRIYEQFF. The CDR3 DNA reads TGTGCCAGCAGTCTAGGGACTAGCGGGAGGAGGATCTACGAGCAGTTCTTC.

The chain has TRBV9 and TRBJ1-3; no firm D call. The CDR3 extends over 16 amino acids. Germline V lookup: CDR1 SGDLS, CDR2 YYNGEE. Trimming stripped 2 bases from V and 0 bases from J, with 12 bases between. The CDR3 protein is CASSVLGISSGNTIYF. CDR3 sequence (DNA): TGTGCCAGCAGCGTTCTAGGGATCAGCTCTGGAAACACCATATATTTT.

The V call is TRBV27, the J call TRBJ2-7; D may correspond to TRBD1 or TRBD2 (6 bases each). Germline V gene data show CDR1 as MNHEY and CDR2 as SMNVEV (reference sequence). The CDR3 loop spans 14 amino acids. V was pared by 3 bases and J by 0 bases, with 9 bases between. The CDR3 nucleotides are TGTGCCAGCAGTTTTGGGGGGCCCTCCTACGAGCAGTACTTC. Amino acid sequence: CASSFGGPSYEQYF.

The chain links TRBV29-1 to TRBJ2-3; 7 bases match TRBD2. CDR1 is SQVTM and CDR2 is ANQGSEA in the germline V gene. V dropped 8 bases and J dropped 4; count of bases not matched to a gene: 9. The CDR3 runs 13 residues. The DNA for the CDR3 is TGCAGCCAGAGGGAGGGGATCGCAGATACGCAGTATTTT. Its protein product is CSQREGIADTQYF.

The rearrangement uses TRBV7-2 and TRBJ2-7; D is ambiguous. Trimming cost V 2 bases and J 1 base, with 12 bases left between them. This CDR3 comprises 15 residues. Germline V gene sequence: CDR1 SGHTA, CDR2 FQGNSA. In DNA form, the CDR3 reads TGTGCCAGCAGCTTAAGTCCGCTGGGTTCCTACGAGCAGTACTTC. Protein sequence: CASSLSPLGSYEQYF.

The rearrangement uses TRBV9 and TRBJ2-5; no clear D. The CDR3 runs to 15 residues. Trimming shortened V by 0 bases and J by 4 bases, and 13 bases separated the two germline ends. Germline loops: CDR1 SGDLS, CDR2 YYNGEE. This CDR3 reads CASSVALSLGETQYF. CDR3 in DNA: TGTGCCAGCAGCGTAGCTCTAAGCCTAGGAGAGACCCAGTACTTC.

This clone was seen a handful of times. The chain couples TRBV6-1 to TRBJ1-5; D unclear. The V end was cut by 2 bases, the J end by 2 bases, with 10 bases between. In germline, CDR1 is MNHNS, CDR2 SASEGT. The CDR3 consists of 15 residues. CDR3 sequence: CASSELPNGNQPQHF. As DNA, the CDR3 is TGTGCCAGCAGTGAATTACCCAATGGCAATCAGCCCCAGCATTTT.

The chain is built from TRBV27 and TRBJ2-3; 12 positions agree with TRBD2. This CDR3 is 16 amino acids long. Trimming at V came to 2 bases and at J to 1 base, leaving 1 base not matched to a gene. Germline assignment: CDR1 MNHEY and CDR2 SMNVEV (reference sequence). CDR3 nucleotide sequence: TGTGCCAGCAGTTTAAGACTAGCGGGGGGCACAGATACGCAGTATTTT. Translating it yields CASSLRLAGGTDTQYF.

This clone has a handful of counts. The chain joins TRBV7-2 to TRBJ2-2, with D uncertain. V was clipped by 2 bases and J by 2 bases, with 18 bases between them. The CDR3 is 18 residues long. Germline V gene sequence: CDR1 SGHTA, CDR2 FQGNSA. The CDR3 protein is CASSLRSALGPNTGELFF. CDR3 sequence (DNA): TGTGCCAGCAGCTTAAGGTCGGCTTTGGGCCCCAACACCGGGGAGCTGTTTTTT.

V is TRBV6-6 and J is TRBJ1-6, with D unclear. The V end lost 6 bases, the J end lost 5 bases, and 17 bases lay between the germline ends. This CDR3 region has 16 residues. Germline-derived CDR1 and CDR2 are MNHNY and SVGAGI (reference sequence). The CDR3 DNA reads TGTGCCAGCAGCCCCCAAGCGGTTCCGAATAATTCACCCCTCCACTTT. Translation: CASSPQAVPNNSPLHF.

The rearrangement uses TRBV7-8 and TRBJ1-3; 7 bases map to TRBD1. V lost 4 bases and J lost 2; bases outside the gene matches: 14. CDR1 SGHVS and CDR2 FQNEAQ come from the germline V gene. There are 18 residues in the CDR3. The CDR3 DNA is TGTGCCAGCAGCTCTCCGGGACAGCAGACGATCCCTGGAAACACCATATATTTT. Its protein product is CASSSPGQQTIPGNTIYF.

This chain joins TRBV9 and TRBJ1-2; D is unclear. Trimming stripped 3 bases from V and 0 bases from J, with 6 bases between. This CDR3 comprises 13 residues. CDR1 is SGDLS, CDR2 YYNGEE, per germline. DNA of the CDR3: TGTGCCAGCAGCGGAGGTTCTAACTATGGCTACACCTTC. Translation gives CASSGGSNYGYTF.

The table lists this clone with a few counts. The chain has TRBV19 and TRBJ2-3, with D unclear. Germline CDR1 reads LNHDA; CDR2 reads SQIVND (reference sequence). The CDR3 covers 13 residues. The ends were cut back, 6 bases at V and 2 bases at J, with 9 bases in the middle. The CDR3 DNA follows: TGTGCCAGTAGGCCCTCTCACACAGATACGCAGTATTTT. Translated: CASRPSHTDTQYF.

The V gene is TRBV5-1, the J gene TRBJ2-6, with D possibly TRBD1 on 6 matching bases. CDR1 SGHRS and CDR2 YFSETQ come from the germline V gene. The CDR3 is 22 amino acids. V gave up 4 bases and J gave up 2 bases, with 31 bases separating them. CDR3 sequence reads: CASSPRDIYRVHIPPGANVLTF. CDR3 bases: TGCGCCAGCAGCCCAAGAGACATATACAGGGTCCATATACCCCCTGGGGCCAACGTCCTGACTTTC.

The table lists this clone with a few counts. In DNA, the CDR3 is TGTGCCTGGAGTAGTCTAGCGGGAGGCCGGTCCGGGGAGCTGTTTTTT. Residues: CAWSSLAGGRSGELFF. The rearrangement uses TRBV30 and TRBJ2-2, with TRBD2 matching over 11 bases. V shed 2 bases, J shed 6 bases, and the junction held 8 bases outside the gene matches. CDR3 length: 16 amino acids. Looked up from germline, CDR1 is GTSNPN and CDR2 is SVGIG (reference sequence).

V is TRBV28 and J is TRBJ1-6; 7 nucleotides match TRBD1. The ends lost 5 bases at V and 10 bases at J; junction bases unmatched: 14. CDR1 and CDR2 (germline): MDHEN, SYDVKM. This CDR3 is built from 16 residues. The DNA of the CDR3 is TGTGCCAGCAGTCCTCAACAGGGGATGAAAAGGTCACCCCTCCACTTT. Its protein is CASSPQQGMKRSPLHF.